Listed below are T cell receptor beta chains from one sample, sequenced in a study of T cell responses to AZD1222 COVID-19 vaccine. Libraries were prepared by immunoSEQ multiplex PCR; TCRdb keeps only in-frame clonotypes and omits some of them. The table shows 100,000 to 150,000 clones, with roughly 92% occurring only once. The source material was peripheral blood, sampled on day 0 of AZD1222 vaccination. Receptors originate from an adult in good health. Each CDR3 is given with its conserved first and last residue. Fields, in order: J gene, V gene, clone size, D gene, CDR3 protein, CDR3 DNA. D genes are given only for firm matches. The listing skips clone size in some rows; elsewhere it reads once, few, many or a size class.

j_gene: TRBJ1-1; v_gene: TRBV3-1/TRBV3-2; abundance: -; d_gene: -; CDR3aa: CASSQDGAGAMMANTEAFF; CDR3nt: TGTGCCAGCAGCCAAGATGGTGCAGGGGCTATGATGGCGAACACTGAAGCTTTCTTT
j_gene: TRBJ1-1; v_gene: TRBV7-8; abundance: -; d_gene: -; CDR3aa: CASSLDRNTEAFF; CDR3nt: TGTGCCAGCAGCCTTGACAGGAACACTGAAGCTTTCTTT
j_gene: TRBJ2-7; v_gene: TRBV4-3; abundance: -; d_gene: -; CDR3aa: CASSQDPVPEQYF; CDR3nt: TGCGCCAGCAGCCAAGATCCAGTACCCGAGCAGTACTTC
j_gene: TRBJ2-7; v_gene: TRBV6-5; abundance: -; d_gene: -; CDR3aa: CASSAENGYEQYF; CDR3nt: TGTGCCAGCAGCGCCGAGAATGGCTACGAGCAGTACTTC
j_gene: TRBJ2-3; v_gene: TRBV15; abundance: -; d_gene: TRBD1; CDR3aa: CATSRGQVADTQYF; CDR3nt: TGTGCCACCAGCCGGGGACAGGTGGCAGATACGCAGTATTTT
j_gene: TRBJ1-1; v_gene: TRBV7-8; abundance: -; d_gene: -; CDR3aa: CASSFRDTAFF; CDR3nt: TGTGCCAGCAGTTTCCGAGACACGGCTTTCTTT
j_gene: TRBJ2-4; v_gene: TRBV6-4; abundance: -; d_gene: -; CDR3aa: CASTHGTLIGAKNIQYF; CDR3nt: TGTGCCAGCACGCACGGCACTCTTATCGGGGCCAAAAACATTCAGTACTTC
j_gene: TRBJ1-2; v_gene: TRBV7-3; abundance: -; d_gene: -; CDR3aa: CASSLTHTDLNGYTF; CDR3nt: TGTGCCAGCAGCTTAACGCACACGGACCTCAATGGCTACACCTTC
j_gene: TRBJ2-1; v_gene: TRBV5-3; abundance: -; d_gene: TRBD1; CDR3aa: CARSLWDRGNEQFF; CDR3nt: TGTGCCAGAAGCTTGTGGGACAGGGGAAATGAGCAGTTCTTC
j_gene: TRBJ2-5; v_gene: TRBV7-2; abundance: -; d_gene: -; CDR3aa: CASSTGRGETQYF; CDR3nt: TGTGCCAGCAGCACTGGACGGGGAGAGACCCAGTACTTC
j_gene: TRBJ2-7; v_gene: TRBV23-1; abundance: -; d_gene: -; CDR3aa: CASSQWLVQYF; CDR3nt: TGCGCCAGCAGTCAATGGTTGGTGCAGTACTTC
j_gene: TRBJ2-7; v_gene: TRBV23-1; abundance: -; d_gene: TRBD1; CDR3aa: CASSQLLRQGDEQYF; CDR3nt: TGCGCCAGCAGTCAATTGCTACGACAGGGTGACGAGCAGTACTTC
j_gene: TRBJ1-2; v_gene: TRBV6-5; abundance: -; d_gene: -; CDR3aa: CASRPVEWGLYGYTF; CDR3nt: TGTGCCAGCAGACCTGTCGAGTGGGGCCTCTATGGCTACACCTTC
j_gene: TRBJ2-4; v_gene: TRBV27; abundance: -; d_gene: -; CDR3aa: CASSSPRGTSFNIQYF; CDR3nt: TGTGCCAGCAGTTCCCCCCGCGGGACCTCCTTTAACATTCAGTACTTC
j_gene: TRBJ1-1; v_gene: TRBV4-1; abundance: -; d_gene: -; CDR3aa: CASSQVGGHTEAFF; CDR3nt: TGCGCCAGCAGCCAAGTAGGTGGGCACACTGAAGCTTTCTTT
j_gene: TRBJ1-3; v_gene: TRBV21-1; abundance: -; d_gene: -; CDR3aa: CASSKQQGTGSAGNTIYF; CDR3nt: TGTGCCAGCAGCAAACAACAAGGGACAGGATCTGCTGGAAACACCATATATTTT
j_gene: TRBJ1-1; v_gene: TRBV7-8; abundance: -; d_gene: -; CDR3aa: CASSYEPENTEAFF; CDR3nt: TGTGCCAGCAGCTATGAACCGGAGAACACTGAAGCTTTCTTT
j_gene: TRBJ1-2; v_gene: TRBV4-1; abundance: -; d_gene: TRBD1; CDR3aa: CASSRSGTGVDGYTF; CDR3nt: TGCGCCAGCAGCCGTTCGGGGACAGGTGTGGATGGCTACACCTTC
j_gene: TRBJ2-1; v_gene: TRBV5-1; abundance: -; d_gene: TRBD2; CDR3aa: CASSAPLSGGHLNEQFF; CDR3nt: TGCGCCAGCAGCGCGCCCCTTAGCGGGGGGCACCTAAATGAGCAGTTCTTC
j_gene: TRBJ1-6; v_gene: TRBV6-5; abundance: -; d_gene: -; CDR3aa: CASRGGFYNSPLHF; CDR3nt: TGTGCCAGCAGGGGGGGATTTTATAATTCACCCCTCCACTTT
j_gene: TRBJ2-3; v_gene: TRBV7-9; abundance: -; d_gene: -; CDR3aa: CASSLDGGVDTQYF; CDR3nt: TGTGCCAGCAGCTTAGACGGGGGCGTAGATACGCAGTATTTT
j_gene: TRBJ1-6; v_gene: TRBV5-4; abundance: once; d_gene: -; CDR3aa: CASSLSSVNSPLHF; CDR3nt: TGTGCCAGCAGCTTATCTTCCGTAAATTCACCCCTCCACTTT
j_gene: TRBJ2-1; v_gene: TRBV14; abundance: -; d_gene: -; CDR3aa: CASSRPGLTFYNEQFF; CDR3nt: TGTGCCAGCAGCCGCCCGGGACTCACATTTTACAATGAGCAGTTCTTC
j_gene: TRBJ2-2; v_gene: TRBV7-9; abundance: -; d_gene: TRBD2; CDR3aa: CASSLVGTSGSGTGELFF; CDR3nt: TGTGCCAGCAGCTTAGTTGGGACTAGCGGGAGTGGAACCGGGGAGCTGTTTTTT
j_gene: TRBJ2-2; v_gene: TRBV6-2/TRBV6-3; abundance: once; d_gene: TRBD2; CDR3aa: CASSLAGSETGELFF; CDR3nt: TGTGCCAGCAGTTTAGCGGGATCGGAGACCGGGGAGCTGTTTTTT
j_gene: TRBJ2-1; v_gene: TRBV11-2; abundance: -; d_gene: TRBD2; CDR3aa: CASMKTSGRNEQFF; CDR3nt: TGTGCCAGCATGAAGACTAGCGGCCGCAATGAGCAGTTCTTC
j_gene: TRBJ1-1; v_gene: TRBV6-2/TRBV6-3; abundance: -; d_gene: -; CDR3aa: CASSSLRTEAFF; CDR3nt: TGTGCCAGCAGTTCACTTAGGACAGAAGCTTTCTTT
j_gene: TRBJ1-2; v_gene: TRBV6-1; abundance: -; d_gene: -; CDR3aa: CASSEKGRGTYGYTF; CDR3nt: TGTGCCAGCAGTGAAAAGGGCAGGGGTACCTATGGCTACACCTTC
j_gene: TRBJ1-1; v_gene: TRBV29-1; abundance: -; d_gene: TRBD1; CDR3aa: CSGGPRTGITEAFF; CDR3nt: TGCAGCGGGGGGCCTAGGACAGGGATCACTGAAGCTTTCTTT
j_gene: TRBJ2-3; v_gene: TRBV7-2; abundance: -; d_gene: TRBD2; CDR3aa: CASSLLAGGADTQYF; CDR3nt: TGTGCCAGCAGCTTATTAGCGGGAGGGGCAGATACGCAGTATTTT
j_gene: TRBJ1-4; v_gene: TRBV30; abundance: -; d_gene: TRBD1; CDR3aa: CAFDRGFNEKLFF; CDR3nt: TGTGCCTTCGACAGGGGCTTTAATGAAAAACTGTTTTTT
j_gene: TRBJ2-3; v_gene: TRBV7-6; abundance: -; d_gene: TRBD2; CDR3aa: CASSLEGLAGRDTQYF; CDR3nt: TGTGCCAGCAGCTTAGAAGGACTAGCGGGAAGGGATACGCAGTATTTT